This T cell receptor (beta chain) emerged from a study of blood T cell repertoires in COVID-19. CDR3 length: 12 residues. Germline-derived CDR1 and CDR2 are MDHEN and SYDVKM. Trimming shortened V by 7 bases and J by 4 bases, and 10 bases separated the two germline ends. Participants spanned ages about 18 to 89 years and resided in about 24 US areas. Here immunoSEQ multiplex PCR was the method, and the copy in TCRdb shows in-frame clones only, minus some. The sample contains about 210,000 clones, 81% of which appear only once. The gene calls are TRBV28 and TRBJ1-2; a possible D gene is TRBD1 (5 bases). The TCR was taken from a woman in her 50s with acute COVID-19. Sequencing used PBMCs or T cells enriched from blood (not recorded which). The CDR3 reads CASKYRIYGYTF. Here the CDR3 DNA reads TGTGCCAGCAAGTACAGGATCTATGGCTACACCTTC.